These T cell receptor beta chains were read from a single sample in a study of CD8+ T cells in alopecia areata. Produced via immunoSEQ multiplex PCR; TCRdb's table is partial and in-frame only. The table records some 200,000 clones, 58% of them present only once. Sequences were derived from CD4+ T cells sorted from blood, sampled at week 24, from a patient treated with tofacitinib. The receptors were sampled from a human donor with alopecia areata. The CDR3 runs from the conserved cysteine through the conserved F or W. A D gene is named only where the DNA matches it firmly. Rows may omit the clone size; those that give it use once, few, many or a size class.

d_gene: NA; j_gene: TRBJ2-4; abundance: NA; v_gene: TRBV7-2; CDR3nt: TGTGCCAGCAGCTTTTTTGGGGAGTTCATTCAGTACTTC; CDR3aa: CASSFFGEFIQYF
d_gene: TRBD1; j_gene: TRBJ2-7; abundance: NA; v_gene: TRBV5-4; CDR3nt: TGTGCCAGCAGCCACGAGGACAGGGGTAGCCACGAGCAGTACTTC; CDR3aa: CASSHEDRGSHEQYF
d_gene: NA; j_gene: TRBJ1-2; abundance: NA; v_gene: TRBV6-5; CDR3nt: TGTGCCAGCAGTTACGGCCGGGCATGGAACTATGGCTACACCTTC; CDR3aa: CASSYGRAWNYGYTF
d_gene: NA; j_gene: TRBJ2-3; abundance: once; v_gene: TRBV27; CDR3nt: TGTGCCAGCAGTTTAAACCTCGGCGGGACAAGCACAGATACGCAGTATTTT; CDR3aa: CASSLNLGGTSTDTQYF
d_gene: NA; j_gene: TRBJ1-1; abundance: NA; v_gene: TRBV30; CDR3nt: TGTGCCTGGAGTTTCGGGACCCCGGACGGTGAAGCTTTCTTT; CDR3aa: CAWSFGTPDGEAFF
d_gene: NA; j_gene: TRBJ2-7; abundance: NA; v_gene: TRBV29-1; CDR3nt: TGCAGCGTTGTTGAACAGGGCTCCTACGAGCAGTACTTC; CDR3aa: CSVVEQGSYEQYF
d_gene: TRBD2; j_gene: TRBJ2-7; abundance: NA; v_gene: TRBV7-2; CDR3nt: TGTGCCAGCAGCTCCCTAGCGGGTGAGGGCTGGGAGCAGTACTTC; CDR3aa: CASSSLAGEGWEQYF
d_gene: TRBD1; j_gene: TRBJ1-5; abundance: few; v_gene: TRBV29-1; CDR3nt: TGCAGCGTTGGGGGGGGACAGGGTAATCAGCCCCAGCATTTT; CDR3aa: CSVGGGQGNQPQHF
d_gene: NA; j_gene: TRBJ1-2; abundance: few; v_gene: TRBV4-1; CDR3nt: TGCGCCAGCAGCCTCTGGGTGAACTATGGCTACACCTTC; CDR3aa: CASSLWVNYGYTF
d_gene: TRBD1; j_gene: TRBJ1-1; abundance: NA; v_gene: TRBV7-9; CDR3nt: TGTGCCAGCAGCTTTTCCGGGACAGGGCCCACTGAAGCTTTCTTT; CDR3aa: CASSFSGTGPTEAFF
d_gene: TRBD1; j_gene: TRBJ2-4; abundance: NA; v_gene: TRBV6-5; CDR3nt: TGTGCCAGCAGCTTGGACAGGGATGGGATTCAGTACTTC; CDR3aa: CASSLDRDGIQYF
d_gene: TRBD1; j_gene: TRBJ1-5; abundance: NA; v_gene: TRBV7-8; CDR3nt: TGTGCCAGCAGCCCCTTGACAGGGTATAGCAATCAGCCCCAGCATTTT; CDR3aa: CASSPLTGYSNQPQHF
d_gene: NA; j_gene: TRBJ2-3; abundance: NA; v_gene: TRBV29-1; CDR3nt: TGCAGCGCCAGGGACCTCCCAGATACGCAGTATTTT; CDR3aa: CSARDLPDTQYF
d_gene: TRBD2; j_gene: TRBJ2-2; abundance: NA; v_gene: TRBV9; CDR3nt: TGTGCCAGCAGCGTTCTAGCGGGGGGGCCTCATGGCTACACCGGGGAGCTGTTTTTT; CDR3aa: CASSVLAGGPHGYTGELFF
d_gene: NA; j_gene: TRBJ1-1; abundance: NA; v_gene: TRBV18; CDR3nt: TGTGCCAGCGTACCCGACAGGAACACTGAAGCTTTCTTT; CDR3aa: CASVPDRNTEAFF
d_gene: TRBD2; j_gene: TRBJ2-7; abundance: once; v_gene: TRBV4-1; CDR3nt: TGCGCCAGCAGCCAGTGGACTAGCGGCTCCTACGAGCAGTACTTC; CDR3aa: CASSQWTSGSYEQYF
d_gene: TRBD2; j_gene: TRBJ2-2; abundance: NA; v_gene: TRBV29-1; CDR3nt: TGCAGCGTTGGGACTAGTCAGACCGGGGAGCTGTTTTTT; CDR3aa: CSVGTSQTGELFF
d_gene: NA; j_gene: TRBJ1-2; abundance: NA; v_gene: TRBV4-2; CDR3nt: TGTGCCAGCACTTCCAGTCTAAACTATGGCTACACCTTC; CDR3aa: CASTSSLNYGYTF
d_gene: NA; j_gene: TRBJ2-3; abundance: few; v_gene: TRBV5-5; CDR3nt: TGTGCCAGCAGCTTCAGAGGGACAGATACGCAGTATTTT; CDR3aa: CASSFRGTDTQYF
d_gene: NA; j_gene: TRBJ2-7; abundance: few; v_gene: TRBV5-1; CDR3nt: TGCGCCAGCAGCGGAGAGTACGAGCAGTACTTC; CDR3aa: CASSGEYEQYF
d_gene: NA; j_gene: TRBJ2-6; abundance: NA; v_gene: TRBV29-1; CDR3nt: TGCAGCGTTGTTCAGGGTGGGGCCAACGTCCTGACTTTC; CDR3aa: CSVVQGGANVLTF
d_gene: TRBD2; j_gene: TRBJ2-3; abundance: NA; v_gene: TRBV18; CDR3nt: TGTGCCAGCTCACCACAGCGGGACGGAGTCACAGATACGCAGTATTTT; CDR3aa: CASSPQRDGVTDTQYF
d_gene: TRBD1; j_gene: TRBJ1-2; abundance: NA; v_gene: TRBV4-1; CDR3nt: TGCGCCAGCAGCCTTGGACAGGGGCCGACCACTAACTATGGCTACACCTTC; CDR3aa: CASSLGQGPTTNYGYTF
d_gene: NA; j_gene: TRBJ2-2; abundance: NA; v_gene: TRBV18; CDR3nt: TGTGCCAGCTCACCACCGACGCAGGGCACCGGGGAGCTGTTTTTT; CDR3aa: CASSPPTQGTGELFF
d_gene: TRBD1; j_gene: TRBJ2-5; abundance: NA; v_gene: TRBV9; CDR3nt: TGTGCCAGCAGCGCGCCGAGGGGCGACAGGGGGCGAGAGACCCAGTACTTC; CDR3aa: CASSAPRGDRGRETQYF
d_gene: NA; j_gene: TRBJ1-5; abundance: NA; v_gene: TRBV7-2; CDR3nt: TGTGCCAGCAGCTTGATTCAGGGGCCCCAGCATTTT; CDR3aa: CASSLIQGPQHF
d_gene: NA; j_gene: TRBJ2-7; abundance: NA; v_gene: TRBV5-1; CDR3nt: TGCGCCAGCAGCTTGGAACAGTCGACCGGCGGGCAGTACTTC; CDR3aa: CASSLEQSTGGQYF
d_gene: TRBD2; j_gene: TRBJ2-5; abundance: NA; v_gene: TRBV29-1; CDR3nt: TGCAGCGTTGGTCGTCCGTTAGTAGCGGGAGGGAGAGAGACCCAGTACTTC; CDR3aa: CSVGRPLVAGGRETQYF
d_gene: NA; j_gene: TRBJ1-5; abundance: NA; v_gene: TRBV29-1; CDR3nt: TGCAGCGTCGCCTCCAGCAATCAGCCCCAGCATTTT; CDR3aa: CSVASSNQPQHF
d_gene: NA; j_gene: TRBJ2-7; abundance: NA; v_gene: TRBV25-1; CDR3nt: TGTGCCAGCAGTGATAAGGGCTACGAGCAGTACTTC; CDR3aa: CASSDKGYEQYF
d_gene: NA; j_gene: TRBJ1-5; abundance: NA; v_gene: TRBV27; CDR3nt: TGTGCCAGCAGTTCCAGCCGCTATAGCAATCAGCCCCAGCATTTT; CDR3aa: CASSSSRYSNQPQHF
d_gene: NA; j_gene: TRBJ2-3; abundance: NA; v_gene: TRBV5-1; CDR3nt: TGCGCCAGCAGCTTCAAGGCGAGCCCCACAGATACGCAGTATTTT; CDR3aa: CASSFKASPTDTQYF
d_gene: TRBD2; j_gene: TRBJ2-7; abundance: NA; v_gene: TRBV9; CDR3nt: TGTGCCAGCAGCGTAAATCCTGGATCGGGGGGACTAGCGGCCTACGAGCAGTACTTC; CDR3aa: CASSVNPGSGGLAAYEQYF
d_gene: NA; j_gene: TRBJ2-7; abundance: NA; v_gene: TRBV7-8; CDR3nt: TGTGCCAGCAGCGCAATTGACAGGTCTCTCTCCTACGAGCAGTACTTC; CDR3aa: CASSAIDRSLSYEQYF
d_gene: NA; j_gene: TRBJ1-1; abundance: few; v_gene: TRBV5-5; CDR3nt: TGTGCCAGCAGCTCGACGACCAGGGACACTGAAGCTTTCTTT; CDR3aa: CASSSTTRDTEAFF
d_gene: NA; j_gene: TRBJ2-5; abundance: few; v_gene: TRBV10-3; CDR3nt: TGTGCCATCAGTGAGTCGGCAGGGTCTGGGGAGACCCAGTACTTC; CDR3aa: CAISESAGSGETQYF
d_gene: NA; j_gene: TRBJ2-7; abundance: NA; v_gene: TRBV28; CDR3nt: TGTGCCAGCAGGGGGCCGGGGCGGGACGAGCAGTACTTC; CDR3aa: CASRGPGRDEQYF
d_gene: NA; j_gene: TRBJ1-5; abundance: NA; v_gene: TRBV25-1; CDR3nt: TGTGCCAGCAGTGAGCAGGGGACTTCTCCCCAGCATTTT; CDR3aa: CASSEQGTSPQHF
d_gene: TRBD1; j_gene: TRBJ1-1; abundance: few; v_gene: TRBV9; CDR3nt: TGTGCCAGCAGCCTCGGGACAGAGAACACTGAAGCTTTCTTT; CDR3aa: CASSLGTENTEAFF
d_gene: NA; j_gene: TRBJ2-7; abundance: NA; v_gene: TRBV5-1; CDR3nt: TGCGCCAGCAGCTGGATGCTCCTCGAGCAGTACTTC; CDR3aa: CASSWMLLEQYF
d_gene: NA; j_gene: TRBJ1-5; abundance: few; v_gene: TRBV19; CDR3nt: TGTGCCAGTAGCCTCCGGGACTCATATCAGCCCCAGCATTTT; CDR3aa: CASSLRDSYQPQHF
d_gene: NA; j_gene: TRBJ2-7; abundance: NA; v_gene: TRBV7-9; CDR3nt: TGTGCCAGCAGCAAGGACACATGGAGCTCCTACGAGCAGTACTTC; CDR3aa: CASSKDTWSSYEQYF
d_gene: TRBD2; j_gene: TRBJ2-3; abundance: NA; v_gene: TRBV28; CDR3nt: TGTGCCAGCAGTTTCGCTAGCGGCCCAGATACGCAGTATTTT; CDR3aa: CASSFASGPDTQYF
d_gene: NA; j_gene: TRBJ2-5; abundance: NA; v_gene: TRBV28; CDR3nt: TGTGCCAGCAGTTCTCTGATGGGGATAAAAGGGACCCAGTACTTC; CDR3aa: CASSSLMGIKGTQYF
d_gene: NA; j_gene: TRBJ2-1; abundance: NA; v_gene: TRBV5-1; CDR3nt: TGCGCCAGCAGCTTGGGGGCCATGGGGAATGAGCAGTTCTTC; CDR3aa: CASSLGAMGNEQFF
d_gene: NA; j_gene: TRBJ1-2; abundance: once; v_gene: TRBV9; CDR3nt: TGTGCCAGCAGCTCAGGGGACGTCTATGGCTACACCTTC; CDR3aa: CASSSGDVYGYTF
d_gene: NA; j_gene: TRBJ2-2; abundance: NA; v_gene: TRBV27; CDR3nt: TGTGCCAGCAGTTTGGAGGGAACCGGGGAGCTGTTTTTT; CDR3aa: CASSLEGTGELFF
d_gene: NA; j_gene: TRBJ2-3; abundance: NA; v_gene: TRBV7-3; CDR3nt: TGTGCCAGCAGCTTAAATGCTGCGGATACGCAGTATTTT; CDR3aa: CASSLNAADTQYF
d_gene: NA; j_gene: TRBJ1-4; abundance: NA; v_gene: TRBV9; CDR3nt: TGTGCCAGCAGCGTGGAGTCAGCAGGTGAAAAACTGTTTTTT; CDR3aa: CASSVESAGEKLFF
d_gene: NA; j_gene: TRBJ2-5; abundance: NA; v_gene: TRBV29-1; CDR3nt: TGCAGCGTTGTCGGGCAAGGGTCGTTCGAGACCCAGTACTTC; CDR3aa: CSVVGQGSFETQYF
d_gene: NA; j_gene: TRBJ2-5; abundance: NA; v_gene: TRBV30; CDR3nt: TGTGCCTGGGGCCGGGGGCAAGAGACCCAGTACTTC; CDR3aa: CAWGRGQETQYF
d_gene: NA; j_gene: TRBJ2-7; abundance: NA; v_gene: TRBV30; CDR3nt: TGTGCCTGGAGTGTGAGGGGTCCAGAGCAGTACTTC; CDR3aa: CAWSVRGPEQYF
d_gene: NA; j_gene: TRBJ2-6; abundance: few; v_gene: TRBV7-2; CDR3nt: TGTGCCAGCAGCTTAGGCCCCACTGTCTCTGGGGCCAACGTCCTGACTTTC; CDR3aa: CASSLGPTVSGANVLTF
d_gene: NA; j_gene: TRBJ1-2; abundance: NA; v_gene: TRBV30; CDR3nt: TGTGCCTGGAGACCCGGCGGGTCCAGCCGCCTCCGCTACACCTTC; CDR3aa: CAWRPGGSSRLRYTF